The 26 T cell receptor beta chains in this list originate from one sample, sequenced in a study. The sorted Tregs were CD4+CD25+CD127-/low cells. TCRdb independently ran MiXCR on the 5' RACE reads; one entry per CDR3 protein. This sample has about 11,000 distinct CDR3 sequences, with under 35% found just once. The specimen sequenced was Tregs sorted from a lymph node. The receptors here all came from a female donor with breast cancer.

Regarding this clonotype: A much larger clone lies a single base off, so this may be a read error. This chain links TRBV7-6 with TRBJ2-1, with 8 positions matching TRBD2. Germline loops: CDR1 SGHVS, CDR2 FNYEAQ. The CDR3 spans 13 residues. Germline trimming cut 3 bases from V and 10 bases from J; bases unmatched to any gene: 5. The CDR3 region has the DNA TGTGCCAGCAGCTTTGCGGGGGGCTACGAGCAGTTCTTC. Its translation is CASSFAGGYEQFF.

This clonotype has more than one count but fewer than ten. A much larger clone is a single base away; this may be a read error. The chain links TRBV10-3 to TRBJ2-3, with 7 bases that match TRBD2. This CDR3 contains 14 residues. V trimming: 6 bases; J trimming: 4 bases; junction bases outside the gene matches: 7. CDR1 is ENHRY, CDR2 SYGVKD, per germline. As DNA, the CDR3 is TGTGCCATCAGAAAGCGGGAAGGCCCAGATACGCAGTATTTT. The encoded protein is CAIRKREGPDTQYF.

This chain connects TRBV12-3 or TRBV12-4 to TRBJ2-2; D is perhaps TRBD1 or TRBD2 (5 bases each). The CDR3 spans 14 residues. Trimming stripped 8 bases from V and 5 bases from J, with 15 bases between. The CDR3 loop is CASRPRGWTGELFF. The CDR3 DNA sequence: TGTGCCAGCCGGCCGAGGGGCTGGACCGGGGAGCTGTTTTTT.

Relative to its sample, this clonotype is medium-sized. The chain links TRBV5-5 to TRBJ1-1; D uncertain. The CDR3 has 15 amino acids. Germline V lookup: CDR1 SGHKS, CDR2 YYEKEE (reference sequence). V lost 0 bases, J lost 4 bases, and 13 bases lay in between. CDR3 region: CASSLAAGWGTEAFF. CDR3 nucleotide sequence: TGTGCCAGCAGCTTGGCGGCCGGGTGGGGCACTGAAGCTTTCTTT.

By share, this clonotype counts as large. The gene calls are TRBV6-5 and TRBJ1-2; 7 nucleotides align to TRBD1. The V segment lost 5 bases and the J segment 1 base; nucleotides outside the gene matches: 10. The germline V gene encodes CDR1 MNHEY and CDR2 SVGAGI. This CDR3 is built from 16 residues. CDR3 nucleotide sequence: TGTGCCAGCAGTCAAACTACAGGGGTGATTAACTATGGCTACACCTTC. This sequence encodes CASSQTTGVINYGYTF.

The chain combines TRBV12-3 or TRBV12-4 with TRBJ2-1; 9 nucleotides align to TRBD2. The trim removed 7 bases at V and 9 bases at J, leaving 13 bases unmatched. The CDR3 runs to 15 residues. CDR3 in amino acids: CASTTFSGSGSEQFF. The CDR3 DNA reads TGTGCCAGCACCACTTTTAGCGGGAGTGGAAGTGAGCAGTTCTTC.

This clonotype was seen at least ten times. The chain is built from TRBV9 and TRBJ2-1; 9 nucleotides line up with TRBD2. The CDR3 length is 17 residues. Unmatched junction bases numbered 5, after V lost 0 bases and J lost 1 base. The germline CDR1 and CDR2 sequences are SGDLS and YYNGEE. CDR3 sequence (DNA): TGTGCCAGCAGCGTAGGGCTAGCGGGACGGTCCTACAATGAGCAGTTCTTC. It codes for CASSVGLAGRSYNEQFF.

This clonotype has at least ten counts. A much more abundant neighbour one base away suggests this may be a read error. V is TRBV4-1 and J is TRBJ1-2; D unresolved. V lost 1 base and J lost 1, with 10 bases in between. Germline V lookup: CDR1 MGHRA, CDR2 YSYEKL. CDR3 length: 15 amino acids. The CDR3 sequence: CASSQAPSLNYGYTF. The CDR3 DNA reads TGCGCCAGCAGCCAAGCCCCGTCCCTTAACTATGGCTACACCTTC.

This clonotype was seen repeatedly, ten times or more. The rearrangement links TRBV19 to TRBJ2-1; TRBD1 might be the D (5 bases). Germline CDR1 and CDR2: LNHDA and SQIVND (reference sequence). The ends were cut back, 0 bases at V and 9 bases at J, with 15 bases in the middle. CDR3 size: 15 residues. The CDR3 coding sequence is TGTGCCAGTAGTATAGACTGGGTGGGGCTCGTTGAGCAGTTCTTC. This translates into CASSIDWVGLVEQFF.

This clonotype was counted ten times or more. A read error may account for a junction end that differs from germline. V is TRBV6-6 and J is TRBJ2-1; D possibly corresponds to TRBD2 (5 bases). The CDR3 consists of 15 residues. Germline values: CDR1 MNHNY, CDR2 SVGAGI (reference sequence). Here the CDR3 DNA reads TGTGCCAGCAGTAATAGGGAGCTGAGCTACAATGAGCGGTTCTTC. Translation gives CASSNRELSYNERFF.

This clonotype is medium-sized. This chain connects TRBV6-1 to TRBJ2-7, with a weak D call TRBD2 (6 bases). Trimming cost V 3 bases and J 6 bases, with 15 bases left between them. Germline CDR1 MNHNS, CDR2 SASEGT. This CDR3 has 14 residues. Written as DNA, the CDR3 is TGTGCCAGCAGTGAGGGCGGGATCCCCAGCGAGCAGTACTTC. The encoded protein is CASSEGGIPSEQYF.

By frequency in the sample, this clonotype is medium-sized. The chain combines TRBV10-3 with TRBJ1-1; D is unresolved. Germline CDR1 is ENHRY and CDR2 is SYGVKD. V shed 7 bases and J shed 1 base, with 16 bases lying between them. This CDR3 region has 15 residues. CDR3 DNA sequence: TGTGCCATCACCACTGACGGGAGTGCGAACACTGAAGCTTTCTTT. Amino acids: CAITTDGSANTEAFF.

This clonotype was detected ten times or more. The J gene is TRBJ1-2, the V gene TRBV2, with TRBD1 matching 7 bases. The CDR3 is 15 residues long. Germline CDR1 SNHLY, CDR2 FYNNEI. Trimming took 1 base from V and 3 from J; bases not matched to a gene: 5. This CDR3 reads CASSEVSGGDYGYTF. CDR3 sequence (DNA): TGTGCCAGCAGTGAAGTGTCAGGGGGAGACTATGGCTACACCTTC.

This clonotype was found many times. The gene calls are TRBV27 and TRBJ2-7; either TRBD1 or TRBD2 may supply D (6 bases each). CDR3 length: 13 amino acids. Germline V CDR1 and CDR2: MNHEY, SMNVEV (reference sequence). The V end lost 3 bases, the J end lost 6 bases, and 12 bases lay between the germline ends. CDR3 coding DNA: TGTGCCAGCAGTTTTCGGGGGCCAGTCGAGCAGTACTTC. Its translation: CASSFRGPVEQYF.

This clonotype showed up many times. The CDR3 nucleotides are TGTGCCAGCAGCTTAGAGGGACTAGCGGGAGGGCACAATGAGCAGTTCTTC. Encoded protein: CASSLEGLAGGHNEQFF. The chain carries TRBV11-2 and TRBJ2-1, with 16 bases aligning to TRBD2. CDR3 length equals 17 residues. Looked up from germline, CDR1 is SGHAT and CDR2 is FQNNGV. Unmatched junction bases numbered 1, after V lost 0 bases and J lost 5 bases.

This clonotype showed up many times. CDR3 sequence: CASSYSTEYGYTF. In nucleotides, the CDR3 is TGTGCCAGCAGTTACTCGACGGAATATGGCTACACCTTC. The V call is TRBV6-5, the J call TRBJ1-2; no reliable D call. Germline CDR1 is MNHEY and CDR2 is SVGAGI. CDR3 length: 13 residues. Trimming took 0 bases from V and 5 from J, leaving 7 bases between them.

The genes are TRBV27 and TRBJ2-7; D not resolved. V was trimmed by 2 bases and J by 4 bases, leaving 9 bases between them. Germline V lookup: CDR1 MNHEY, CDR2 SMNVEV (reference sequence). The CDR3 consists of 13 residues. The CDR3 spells CASSLIGKYEQYF. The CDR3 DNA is TGTGCCAGCAGTTTAATTGGGAAATACGAGCAGTACTTC.

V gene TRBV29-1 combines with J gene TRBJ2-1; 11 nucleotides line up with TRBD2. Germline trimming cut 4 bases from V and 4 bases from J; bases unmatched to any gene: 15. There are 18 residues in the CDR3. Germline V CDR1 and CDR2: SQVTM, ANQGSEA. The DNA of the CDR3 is TGCAGCGTTGCCAGCAGTGATGGGCGGACTAGCGGGTACAATGAGCAGTTCTTC. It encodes CSVASSDGRTSGYNEQFF.

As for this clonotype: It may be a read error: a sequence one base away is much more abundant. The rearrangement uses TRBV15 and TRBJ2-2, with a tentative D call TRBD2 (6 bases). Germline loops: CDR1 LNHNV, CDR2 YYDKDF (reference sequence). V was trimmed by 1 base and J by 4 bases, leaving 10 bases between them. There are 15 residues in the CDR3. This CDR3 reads CATSRGGRSTGELFF. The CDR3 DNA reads TGTGCCACCAGCAGAGGAGGGAGGAGCACCGGGGAGCTGTTTTTT.

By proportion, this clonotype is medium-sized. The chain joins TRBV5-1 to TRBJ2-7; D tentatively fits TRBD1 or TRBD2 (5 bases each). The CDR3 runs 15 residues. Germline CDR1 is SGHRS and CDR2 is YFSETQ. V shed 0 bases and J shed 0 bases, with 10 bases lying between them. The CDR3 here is CASSLGLGTSYEQYF. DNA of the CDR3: TGCGCCAGCAGCTTGGGACTGGGGACCTCCTACGAGCAGTACTTC.

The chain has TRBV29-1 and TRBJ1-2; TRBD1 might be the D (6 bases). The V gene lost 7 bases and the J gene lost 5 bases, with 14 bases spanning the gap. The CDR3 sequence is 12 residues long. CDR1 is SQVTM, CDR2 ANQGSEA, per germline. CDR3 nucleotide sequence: TGCAGCGCAGGGACACGATCGTATGGCTACACCTTC. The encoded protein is CSAGTRSYGYTF.

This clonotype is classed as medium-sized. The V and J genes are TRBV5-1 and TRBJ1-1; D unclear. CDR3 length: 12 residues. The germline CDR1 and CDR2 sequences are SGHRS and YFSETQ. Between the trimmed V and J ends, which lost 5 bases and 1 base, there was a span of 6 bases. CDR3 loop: CASRAENTEAFF. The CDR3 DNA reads TGCGCCAGCAGAGCGGAGAACACTGAAGCTTTCTTT.

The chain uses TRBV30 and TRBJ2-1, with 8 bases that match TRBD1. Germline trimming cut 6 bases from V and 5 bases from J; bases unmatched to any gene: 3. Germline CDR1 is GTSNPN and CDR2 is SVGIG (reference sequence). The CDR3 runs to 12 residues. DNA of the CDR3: TGTGCCTGCATCAGGGGGCACAATGAGCAGTTCTTC. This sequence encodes CACIRGHNEQFF.

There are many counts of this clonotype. CDR3 region: CASTTKQPKNIQYF. The CDR3 DNA reads TGTGCCAGCACCACCAAGCAGCCCAAAAACATTCAGTACTTC. The chain has TRBV12-3 or TRBV12-4 and TRBJ2-4; D remains ambiguous. This CDR3 has 14 residues. Trimming stripped 7 bases from V and 2 bases from J, with 12 bases between.

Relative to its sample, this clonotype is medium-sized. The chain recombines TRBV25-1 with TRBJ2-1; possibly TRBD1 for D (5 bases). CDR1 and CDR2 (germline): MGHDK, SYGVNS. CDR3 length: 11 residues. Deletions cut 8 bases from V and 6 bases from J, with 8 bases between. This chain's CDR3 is CASQTVNEQFF. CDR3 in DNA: TGTGCCAGCCAGACAGTCAATGAGCAGTTCTTC.

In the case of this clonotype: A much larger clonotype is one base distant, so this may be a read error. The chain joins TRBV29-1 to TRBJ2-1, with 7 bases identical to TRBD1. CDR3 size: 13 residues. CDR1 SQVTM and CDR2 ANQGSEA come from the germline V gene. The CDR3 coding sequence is TGCAGCGGACGGACAGGATTCTACAATGAGCGGTTCTTC. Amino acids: CSGRTGFYNERFF.